The 23 T cell receptor beta chains reported below all come from one sample, sequenced in a study of OX40 agonist ivuxolimab in advanced cancers. Assay: immunoSEQ multiplex PCR; the TCRdb copy retains only in-frame clones and omits some. The table lists 43,000 or so clones, around 87% of them singletons. Source: CD4+ or CD8+ T cells sorted from blood, taken in a trial of the OX40 agonist ivuxolimab. All receptors come from an adult with an advanced solid tumor such as melanoma, head and neck, liver or kidney cancer.

This rearrangement joins TRBV7-9 to TRBJ1-6; the D gene is possibly TRBD1 (5 bases). CDR1 is SEHNR, CDR2 FQNEAQ, per germline (reference sequence). Trimming took 6 bases from V and 8 from J, leaving 14 bases between them. This CDR3 contains 14 residues. The CDR3 DNA is TGTGCCAGCAGAGAGCAGGGCGCGTATTCACCCCTCCACTTT. It yields the protein CASREQGAYSPLHF.

The chain employs TRBV5-8 and TRBJ1-5; maybe TRBD1 (5 bases). Germline V CDR1 and CDR2: SGHTS, YDEGEE. The V gene lost 5 bases and the J gene lost 5 bases, with 17 bases spanning the gap. The CDR3 has 15 residues. The DNA of the CDR3 is TGTGCCAGCAGTCCCGGGACGGGTGGTGATCAGCCCCAGCATTTT. Translating gives CASSPGTGGDQPQHF.

Comments on this clone: In the same sample, other DNA sequences code for this CDR3. V is TRBV9 and J is TRBJ2-7; D unresolved. V lost 0 bases and J 6 bases, leaving 10 bases between the germline ends. CDR3 length equals 13 residues. Looked up from germline, CDR1 is SGDLS and CDR2 is YYNGEE. The CDR3 reads CASSVATGGEQYF. As DNA, the CDR3 is TGTGCCAGCAGCGTAGCTACTGGTGGCGAGCAGTACTTC. Drawing the rest from reference TRBV9 and TRBJ2-7, the complete variable domain is DSGVTQTPKHLITATGQRVTLRCSPRSGDLSVYWYQQSLDQGLQFLIQYYNGEERAKGNILERFSAQQFPDLHSELNLSSLELGDSALYFCASSVATGGEQYFGPGTRLTVT.

The chain couples TRBV27 to TRBJ1-4; D not resolved. This CDR3 comprises 14 residues. The V and J ends lost 5 bases and 5 bases respectively, with 12 bases between them. Germline assignment: CDR1 MNHEY and CDR2 SMNVEV (reference sequence). CDR3 in DNA: TGTGCCAGCAGTATAATACCCGGCAATGAAAAACTGTTTTTT. It is translated as CASSIIPGNEKLFF.

The rearrangement joins TRBV9 to TRBJ1-1; no firm D call. The CDR3 has 14 amino acids. The V and J ends lost 0 bases and 5 bases respectively, with 11 bases between them. Germline loops: CDR1 SGDLS, CDR2 YYNGEE. The CDR3 nucleotides are TGTGCCAGCAGCGTAGTCTTGAAGGGAACTGAAGCTTTCTTT. Amino acid sequence: CASSVVLKGTEAFF. Supplemented by reference TRBV9 and TRBJ1-1, the full variable domain reads DSGVTQTPKHLITATGQRVTLRCSPRSGDLSVYWYQQSLDQGLQFLIQYYNGEERAKGNILERFSAQQFPDLHSELNLSSLELGDSALYFCASSVVLKGTEAFFGQGTRLTVV.

As for this clone: At the DNA level, this CDR3 is encoded by other sequences in the same sample as well. The J gene is TRBJ1-1, the V gene TRBV4-1; D gene uncertain. Trimming pared 3 bases from V and 8 bases from J, leaving 10 bases between. The germline gives CDR1 MGHRA, CDR2 YSYEKL. The CDR3 sequence is 12 residues long. This CDR3 reads CASSQDRAEAFF. In DNA, the CDR3 is TGCGCCAGCAGCCAGGACCGGGCCGAAGCTTTCTTT.

V usage is TRBV5-6 and J usage is TRBJ2-3; D call uncertain. The CDR3 runs to 15 residues. V lost 5 bases and J 0 bases, leaving 13 bases between the germline ends. Germline loops: CDR1 SGHDT, CDR2 YYEEEE. CDR3 loop: CASSQDRWSTDTQYF. CDR3 nucleotides: TGTGCCAGCAGTCAGGACCGTTGGAGCACAGATACGCAGTATTTT.

This clone was counted a single time. The chain carries TRBV5-1 and TRBJ1-5; 7 bases align to TRBD1. This CDR3 comprises 13 residues. Germline V lookup: CDR1 SGHRS, CDR2 YFSETQ. V gave up 4 bases and J gave up 5 bases; unmatched junction bases: 3. The CDR3 DNA reads as TGCGCCAGCAGCCACAGGGGCGATCAGCCCCAGCATTTT. Protein: CASSHRGDQPQHF.

This clone was recorded once. Germline is not matched at one junction end, which may reflect a read error. Distinct nucleotide sequences in the sample also encode this CDR3. This chain connects TRBV6-5 to TRBJ2-7, with D hard to call. The CDR3 totals 11 residues. Germline values: CDR1 MNHEY, CDR2 SVGAGI. CDR3 DNA: TGTGCCAGCAGTCACTCCTACGAGCAGTACTTC. Translated: CASSHSYEQYF.

Only one count was recorded for this clone. J is TRBJ2-2 and V is TRBV29-1, with a possible D match to TRBD2 (5 bases). V was shortened by 3 bases and J by 8 bases, with 16 bases between the two germline ends. The CDR3 is 14 amino acids. Germline CDR1 SQVTM, CDR2 ANQGSEA. The CDR3 sequence is CSVDRRSSTGELFF. In DNA, the CDR3 is TGCAGCGTTGACAGGAGGTCGAGCACAGGGGAGCTGTTTTTT.

The genes are TRBV4-1 and TRBJ2-2; D uncertain. The CDR3 loop spans 14 amino acids. Deletions cut 1 base from V and 1 base from J, with 4 bases between. Germline CDR1 is MGHRA and CDR2 is YSYEKL. CDR3 residues: CASSQVQNTGELFF. CDR3 in DNA: TGCGCCAGCAGCCAAGTCCAGAACACCGGGGAGCTGTTTTTT.

The rearrangement links TRBV7-9 to TRBJ2-2; 12 bases map to TRBD1. Per the germline V gene, CDR1 is SEHNR and CDR2 is FQNEAQ (reference sequence). This CDR3 has 15 amino acids. Trimming at V came to 4 bases and at J to 7 bases, leaving 4 bases not matched to a gene. The CDR3 spells CASSWDRGPHGELFF. CDR3 nucleotide sequence: TGTGCCAGCAGCTGGGACAGGGGGCCCCACGGGGAGCTGTTTTTT.

The rearrangement joins TRBV9 to TRBJ1-2; perhaps TRBD1 as D (6 bases). The V end was cut by 6 bases, the J end by 8 bases, with 23 bases between. The germline V gene has CDR1 SGDLS and CDR2 YYNGEE. The CDR3 length is 15 residues. The CDR3, as DNA: TGTGCCAGCAATATCCTCCCTACAGGGCTAAACGGCTACACCTTC. Translation gives CASNILPTGLNGYTF.

This sequence joins TRBV9 and TRBJ2-7; D possibly corresponds to TRBD2 (5 bases). CDR1 is SGDLS and CDR2 is YYNGEE in the germline V gene. Trimming stripped 7 bases from V and 0 bases from J, with 14 bases between. CDR3 length equals 14 residues. The CDR3 loop reads CASASGRSSYEQYF. The CDR3 DNA follows: TGTGCCAGCGCATCGGGGAGAAGCTCCTACGAGCAGTACTTC.

V usage is TRBV29-1 and J usage is TRBJ2-1, with 12 bases matching TRBD2. Unmatched junction bases numbered 11, after V lost 6 bases and J lost 2 bases. The CDR3 extends over 17 amino acids. CDR1 is SQVTM, CDR2 ANQGSEA, per germline. CDR3 amino acids: CSVPQLAGGTAYNEQFF. The CDR3 coding sequence is TGCAGCGTCCCACAACTAGCGGGAGGCACAGCCTACAATGAGCAGTTCTTC.

The CDR3 spells CASSKIMDRNLQGYGYTF. The DNA of the CDR3 is TGTGCCAGCAGCAAAATAATGGACAGGAACCTACAAGGGTATGGCTACACCTTC. The V gene is TRBV21-1, the J gene TRBJ1-2; TRBD1 reflects the table's D call only, with no check against the DNA. TRBV21-1 is a known pseudogene. The CDR3 consists of 18 residues.

This chain uses TRBV27 with TRBJ2-2, with 14 bases that match TRBD2. Trimming removed 2 bases from V and 5 bases from J; junction bases left unmatched: 10. The CDR3 has 19 residues. Germline CDR1 reads MNHEY; CDR2 reads SMNVEV (reference sequence). The CDR3 DNA sequence: TGTGCCAGCAGTTTAGCACCGGGACTAGCGGGAGATGGTACCGGGGAGCTGTTTTTT. Its protein is CASSLAPGLAGDGTGELFF.

This chain joins TRBV9 and TRBJ2-1; 8 positions agree with TRBD1. CDR3 length equals 16 residues. Per germline, CDR1 SGDLS and CDR2 YYNGEE. With V trimmed by 4 bases and J by 3 bases, 9 bases remained unmatched. The CDR3 region is CASSPPPGGDYNEQFF. CDR3 DNA: TGTGCCAGCAGCCCACCCCCAGGGGGCGACTACAATGAGCAGTTCTTC.

The V gene is TRBV9, the J gene TRBJ2-7; D not certain. The V end was cut by 0 bases, the J end by 0 bases, with 4 bases between. The CDR3 is 13 residues long. Germline V gene sequence: CDR1 SGDLS, CDR2 YYNGEE. CDR3 sequence reads: CASSVGSSYEQYF. The DNA for the CDR3 is TGTGCCAGCAGCGTAGGGAGCTCCTACGAGCAGTACTTC.

The chain uses TRBV7-4 and TRBJ1-1; 7 nucleotides match TRBD1. The CDR3 spans 15 residues. Germline CDR1 SGHVT, CDR2 SQSDAQ. V was pared by 5 bases and J by 0 bases, with 6 bases of the junction left unmatched. The CDR3 DNA is TGTGCCAGCAGCAACCGGGACAGAATGAACACTGAAGCTTTCTTT. Amino acids: CASSNRDRMNTEAFF. Using reference TRBV7-4 and TRBJ1-1 for the parts outside the CDR3, the full variable domain is GAGVSQSPRYKVAKRGRDVALRCDSISGHVTLYWYRQTLGQGSEVLTYSQSDAQRDKSGRPSGRFSAERPERSVSTLKIQRTEQGDSAVYLCASSNRDRMNTEAFFGQGTRLTVV.

V is TRBV30 and J is TRBJ2-1; D unclear. V lost 3 bases and J lost 15, with 12 bases in between. The CDR3 consists of 10 residues. From germline, CDR1 is GTSNPN and CDR2 SVGIG (reference sequence). CDR3 coding DNA: TGTGCCTGGAGAGAAATCCATTGGTTCTTC. Translated, it gives CAWREIHWFF.

The genes are TRBV5-4 and TRBJ1-2; D not resolved. Trimming pared 1 base from V and 4 bases from J, leaving 11 bases between. CDR1 and CDR2 (germline): SGHNT, YYREEE (reference sequence). The CDR3 has 14 amino acids. The CDR3 spells CASSLYTEFYGYTF. In DNA form, the CDR3 reads TGTGCCAGCAGCTTGTATACAGAATTCTATGGCTACACCTTC.

This CDR3 is CASSSRTNARDTQYF. The CDR3 DNA sequence: TGTGCCAGCAGCTCACGAACCAACGCTCGAGATACGCAGTATTTT. V gene TRBV7-9 combines with J gene TRBJ2-3; no clear D. Trimming pared 4 bases from V and 5 bases from J, leaving 16 bases between. The germline V gene has CDR1 SEHNR and CDR2 FQNEAQ (reference sequence). There are 15 residues in the CDR3.